This section outlines one TCR beta chain sequence together with its context. Its antigen is currently unknown. The source of the sample is a study of identifying expanded T cells in peripheral blood. Whole-study results and caveats: Around 1.2 clones differed between technical replicates, versus approximately 16 and 20 over time.

Deletions cut 2 bases from V and 8 bases from J, with 18 bases between. There are 15 residues in the CDR3. Looked up from germline, CDR1 is MNHNS and CDR2 is SASEGT. The method was immunoSEQ multiplex PCR; TCRdb's version includes in-frame clones alone and lacks a portion of them. The sample lists 60,000 to 70,000 clones; about 80% were seen once. The chain is built from TRBV6-1 and TRBJ1-2; D call uncertain. The origin of this receptor is a person aged 18 to 75 in good health. The sample consisted of blood. CDR3 region: CASSERLSPFAGYTF. CDR3 in DNA: TGTGCCAGCAGTGAAAGGCTCAGCCCATTCGCGGGCTACACCTTC.